This T cell receptor (beta chain) appears in the sequencing data of a study of T cells in Graves' hyperthyroidism and ophthalmopathy (dated by TCRdb to about 2019). Concerning the study at large: Peripheral blood samples were taken at initial diagnosis, before any treatment was given. To identify distinguishing TCR V-J signatures, a discovery cohort of some 99 patients was used, comprising 40 to 45 with Graves' ophthalmopathy and some 57 with stable Graves' hyperthyroidism. An independent validation cohort of under 20 hyperthyroidism patients and 15 or so patients who later progressed to ophthalmopathy tested prospective prediction of ophthalmopathy. For training and testing, the 100 or so patients in the discovery cohort were randomly divided in a 7:3 ratio. In about 6 Graves' hyperthyroidism patients, the study also compared T-cell repertoires from thyroid tissue with T-cell repertoires from blood. Following sampling, methimazole starting at 30 mg daily was given to hyperthyroidism patients, and high-dose intravenous methylprednisolone was given to ophthalmopathy patients. According to the paper, TCR Vbeta CDR3 sequencing was carried out on approximately 140 peripheral blood samples, which came from more than 40 ophthalmopathy, under 85 hyperthyroidism and roughly 17 progressor patients. What the study reported, not specific to this receptor: In validation, progression to ophthalmopathy was predicted by the model with 70.59% sensitivity and just over 72% specificity, a median of around 5.9 months before onset. Most expanded thyroid clonotypes (frequency above 0.001) were also found in blood, which suggests that blood repertoires may mirror thyroid immune responses. No statistical method was used to set the sample size in advance, and investigators knew the group allocation. A 13 V-J signature model separated ophthalmopathy from stable hyperthyroidism, with about 88% sensitivity and 81.08% specificity in cross-validation and 80%/75% in testing.

CDR1 and CDR2 are read off the germline V gene (reference sequence) as DFQATT and SNEGSKA. The CDR3 runs 17 residues from the cysteine to the phenylalanine. The only DNA kept is the CDR3, 51 bases in frame from the first base. V and J are trimmed by 5 bases and 5 bases, and the gene matches miss 12 bases of the junction. On this clonotype itself: Its antigen remains unidentified. No quality values exist for individual bases; no much larger clone is one base distant.

Stable Graves' hyperthyroidism was defined as the absence of progression to ophthalmopathy over 18 months of follow-up. The hyperthyroidism patients were between 18 and 65 years old and newly diagnosed, with a disease duration of less than 2 months. The study excluded patients with uncontrolled infections, other autoimmune diseases, pregnancy or lactation. Diagnoses relied on clinical symptoms, serum thyroxine and TRAb, thyroid ultrasound and orbital computed tomography. PBMCs were isolated from more than 8 ml of fresh peripheral blood by Ficoll-Paque density gradient centrifugation. Total RNA was extracted with Trizol reagent, and quality was checked on an Agilent 2100 Bioanalyzer. The TCR beta CDR3 regions were amplified from the RNA transcripts. The first round of RT-PCR for the TCR CDR3 was performed with the HTBI primer set and the Qiagen OneStep RT-PCR kit. The libraries were constructed in a second round of multiplex PCR and then size-selected and purified. Paired-end sequencing of the libraries was performed with 100 bp reads on an Illumina HiSeq2000. Processing in the source paper ran as follows. Raw data were processed with SOAPnuke, discarding reads with adapters, uncalled bases, mean Phred below 15, or no exact constant-primer or identifier match. High-quality paired reads were merged using COPE v1.2.5, and each unique nucleotide sequence was defined as a clonotype. Clonotypes were aligned to IMGT TRBV, TRBD and TRBJ reference segments using MiTCR v1.1. The analysis was restricted to V-J combinations with a frequency above 0.0001, which together covered roughly 99% of the repertoires. A TCS score was defined as the ratio of F50 (clonal expansion) to E x V (chaos), with BLOSUM62-based TCRdist applied between CDR3 peptides within each V-J. Welch's t-statistics and random forest reduced around 510 V-J features to 13, which were used in a naive Bayes classifier (R e1071). TCRdb reworked the public reads: Q25 trimming with fastp, MiXCR clone assembly, productive beta chains retained. All rows with the same CDR3 protein become a single entry with the most common DNA and genes. The V and J calls and clone size are TCRdb's, not the authors'. This sample lists 600,000 or so distinct CDR3 sequences; 15% to 20% were detected once. The leading ten clones occupy around 3.9% of the sample.

Material for sequencing was blood. The TCR was taken from a woman younger than 45 with Graves' hyperthyroidism. This receptor chain uses TRBV20-1 and TRBJ2-5; 15 bases in between match TRBD2. CDR3 region: CSAHKPGTSGRRETQYF. The DNA reads TGCAGTGCTCACAAACCCGGGACTAGCGGGAGGAGGGAGACCCAGTACTTC.